A selection of T cell receptor beta chains follows, all from one sample in a study of OX40 agonist ivuxolimab in advanced cancers. TCRdb's copy holds only in-frame clones and misses some; the assay was immunoSEQ multiplex PCR. Among nearly 55,000 clones, approximately 90% were seen once, and the ten largest hold just over 1.4%. Sequencing used CD4+ or CD8+ T cells sorted from blood, obtained in a trial of the OX40 agonist ivuxolimab. The origin of the receptors is an adult with an advanced solid tumor such as melanoma, head and neck, liver or kidney cancer. The CDR3 runs from the conserved cysteine through the conserved F or W. D genes are given only for firm matches. Clone size is not always given. Where it is, it says once, few, many or a class for expanded clones.

>NA|NA|TRBJ2-7|TRBV5-1
CASKALHEQYF
TGCGCCAGCAAAGCGCTCCACGAGCAGTACTTC
>once|TRBD2|TRBJ2-7|TRBV6-5
CASRLAGGPSEQYF
TGTGCCAGCAGATTAGCGGGAGGGCCTTCCGAGCAGTACTTC
>NA|TRBD1|TRBJ1-5|TRBV18
CASSGGQGGQPQHF
TGTGCCAGCTCAGGTGGACAGGGGGGTCAGCCCCAGCATTTT
>once|NA|TRBJ2-5|TRBV5-1
CASMLTVQETQYF
TGCGCCAGCATGCTAACAGTCCAAGAGACCCAGTACTTC
>NA|NA|TRBJ2-5|TRBV27
CASSFGLARETQYF
TGTGCCAGCAGTTTTGGGCTAGCTCGGGAGACCCAGTACTTC
>few|TRBD2|TRBJ2-7|TRBV7-6
CASSFLAGTYEQYF
TGTGCCAGCAGCTTTCTAGCGGGTACCTACGAGCAGTACTTC
>NA|NA|TRBJ2-1|TRBV4-2
CASSRDGAGTYYNEQFF
TGTGCCAGCAGCCGGGACGGGGCCGGGACTTACTACAATGAGCAGTTCTTC
>NA|NA|TRBJ1-5|TRBV15
CATSRDSGNQPQHF
TGTGCCACCAGCAGAGATTCAGGGAATCAGCCCCAGCATTTT
>NA|NA|TRBJ1-5|TRBV6-6
CASSLPGQNSNQPQHF
TGTGCCAGCAGTCTCCCGGGGCAAAATAGCAATCAGCCCCAGCATTTT
>NA|TRBD1|TRBJ2-3|TRBV5-1
CASSLNRGDTQYF
TGCGCCAGCAGCTTGAACAGGGGAGATACGCAGTATTTT
>NA|NA|TRBJ2-7|TRBV25-1
CARARRDSSYEQYF
TGTGCCAGAGCCCGGCGGGACAGCTCCTACGAGCAGTACTTC
>NA|TRBD2|TRBJ2-3|TRBV10-2
CASIEREGRDTQYF
TGCGCCAGCATAGAGCGGGAGGGACGTGATACGCAGTATTTT
>NA|NA|TRBJ2-6|TRBV12-5
CASGLGGSGANVLTF
TGTGCTAGTGGTTTGGGGGGCTCGGGGGCCAACGTCCTGACTTTC
>once|NA|TRBJ2-6|TRBV6-5
CASAKEGSGANVLTF
TGTGCCAGCGCTAAAGAGGGTTCTGGGGCCAACGTCCTGACTTTC
>NA|NA|TRBJ2-3|TRBV19
CASSILWSRNTQYF
TGTGCCAGTAGTATATTGTGGAGTCGAAATACGCAGTATTTT
>NA|TRBD1|TRBJ2-5|TRBV10-1
CASSSDRGRETQYF
TGCGCCAGCAGTTCAGACAGGGGGAGAGAGACCCAGTACTTC
>NA|TRBD1|TRBJ1-2|TRBV7-9
CASSDQILTGTEIGYTF
TGTGCCAGCAGCGATCAAATATTAACCGGGACAGAAATTGGCTACACCTTC
>NA|NA|TRBJ2-1|TRBV4-1
CASSQETRRMFF
TGCGCCAGCAGCCAAGAGACACGGAGAATGTTCTTC
>NA|NA|TRBJ2-7|TRBV11-2
CASSLGYGGNPYEQYF
TGTGCCAGCAGCTTGGGGTATGGGGGGAATCCCTACGAGCAGTACTTC
>NA|NA|TRBJ2-1|TRBV29-1
CSVRGRGWEYNEQFF
TGCAGCGTTCGAGGTCGGGGTTGGGAATACAATGAGCAGTTCTTC
>NA|NA|TRBJ2-5|TRBV6-1
CASSEMGAGDTTQYF
TGTGCCAGCAGTGAAATGGGGGCCGGGGATACGACCCAGTACTTC
>NA|NA|TRBJ1-1|TRBV30
CAWSSHGGGLEAFF
TGTGCCTGGAGTAGTCATGGGGGCGGCCTTGAAGCTTTCTTT
>NA|TRBD2|TRBJ2-1|TRBV5-5
CASSQEAGTRSREQFF
TGTGCCAGCAGCCAGGAAGCCGGGACTAGATCTCGTGAGCAGTTCTTC